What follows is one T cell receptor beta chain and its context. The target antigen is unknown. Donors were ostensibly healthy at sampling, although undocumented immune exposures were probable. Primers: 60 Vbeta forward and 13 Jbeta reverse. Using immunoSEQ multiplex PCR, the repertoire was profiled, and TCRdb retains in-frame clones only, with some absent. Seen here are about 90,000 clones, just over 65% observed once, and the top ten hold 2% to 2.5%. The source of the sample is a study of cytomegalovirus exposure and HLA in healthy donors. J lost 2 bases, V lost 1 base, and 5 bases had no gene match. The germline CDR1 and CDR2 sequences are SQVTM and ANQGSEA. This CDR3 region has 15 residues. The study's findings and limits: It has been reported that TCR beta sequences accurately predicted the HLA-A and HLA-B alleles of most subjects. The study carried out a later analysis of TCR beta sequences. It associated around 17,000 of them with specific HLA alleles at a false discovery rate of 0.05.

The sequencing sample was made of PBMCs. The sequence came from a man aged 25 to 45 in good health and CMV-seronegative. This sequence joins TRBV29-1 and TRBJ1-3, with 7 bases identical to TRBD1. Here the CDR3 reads CSVEVGQGAGNTIYF. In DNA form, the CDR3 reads TGCAGCGTTGAAGTTGGCCAGGGGGCTGGAAACACCATATATTTT. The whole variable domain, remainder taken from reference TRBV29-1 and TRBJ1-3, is SAVISQKPSRDICQRGTSLTIQCQVDSQVTMMFWYRQQPGQSLTLIATANQGSEATYESGFVIDKFPISRPNLTFSTLTVSNMSPEDSSIYLCSVEVGQGAGNTIYFGEGSWLTVV.